This T cell receptor beta chain was recorded in a study of regulatory T cells in long-lasting Graves disease. Study-level results: Patients with persistent disease showed a bias toward TRBV28, TRBJ1-2 and TRBJ2-5.

Only a few counts were recorded for this clonotype. Its target is unknown. The TCR beta library used iRepertoire HTBI primers with Arm-PCR amplification of CDR3. TCRdb processed the multiplex PCR reads anew with MiXCR; each CDR3 protein has one entry. The sample gives 350,000 to 550,000 distinct CDR3 sequences, about 14% of which show up once; around a sixth is in the top ten. V was clipped by 6 bases and J by 2 bases; unmatched bases: 10. CDR3 size: 16 residues. Germline assignment: CDR1 SGHVS and CDR2 FNYEAQ. Time point of the sample: newly diagnosed GD, antithyroid drugs for less than 3 months. From PBMCs, RNA was extracted and then used to make the TCR library. This sample also appeared in a second study, on T cells in Graves' hyperthyroidism and ophthalmopathy.

The sequencing here drew on peripheral blood mononuclear cells (PBMCs), taken at new diagnosis, from a patient treated with antithyroid drugs. This chain connects TRBV7-6 to TRBJ2-3; TRBD1 matches 8 bases. The source is a woman in her forties or fifties with Graves disease. This chain's CDR3 is CASRPTPGQDTDTQYF. Written as DNA, the CDR3 is TGTGCCAGCAGGCCAACCCCGGGACAGGACACAGATACGCAGTATTTT. Full variable domain (outside the CDR3, taken from reference TRBV7-6 and TRBJ2-3): GAGVSQSPRYKVTKRGQDVALRCDPISGHVSLYWYRQALGQGPEFLTYFNYEAQQDKSGLPNDRFSAERPEGSISTLTIQRTEQRDSAMYRCASRPTPGQDTDTQYFGPGTRLTVL.